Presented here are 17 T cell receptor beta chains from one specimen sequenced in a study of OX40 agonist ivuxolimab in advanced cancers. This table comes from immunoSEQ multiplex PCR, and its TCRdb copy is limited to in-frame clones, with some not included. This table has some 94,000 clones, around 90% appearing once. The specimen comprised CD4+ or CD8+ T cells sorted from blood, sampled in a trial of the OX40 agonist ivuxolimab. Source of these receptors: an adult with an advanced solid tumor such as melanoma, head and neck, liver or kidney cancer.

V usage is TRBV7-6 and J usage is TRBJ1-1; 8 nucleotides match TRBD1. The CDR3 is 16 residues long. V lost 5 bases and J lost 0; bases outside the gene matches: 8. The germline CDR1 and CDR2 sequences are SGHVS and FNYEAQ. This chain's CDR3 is CASSHRAGGMNTEAFF. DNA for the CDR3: TGTGCCAGCAGCCATAGGGCAGGGGGCATGAACACTGAAGCTTTCTTT.

In DNA form, the CDR3 reads TGTGCCTGGGAAGGGGGGGTCAACAATGAGCAGTTCTTC. Translation: CAWEGGVNNEQFF. The V gene is TRBV30, the J gene TRBJ2-1; a possible D gene is TRBD2 (7 bases). Germline CDR1 GTSNPN, CDR2 SVGIG (reference sequence). V was trimmed by 5 bases and J by 5 bases, leaving 13 bases between them. CDR3 length equals 13 residues.

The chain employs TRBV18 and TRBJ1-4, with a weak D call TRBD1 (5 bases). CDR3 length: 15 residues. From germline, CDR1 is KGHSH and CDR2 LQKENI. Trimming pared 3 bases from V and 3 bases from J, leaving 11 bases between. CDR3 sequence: CASSPGASANEKLFF. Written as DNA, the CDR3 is TGTGCCAGCTCACCCGGGGCGTCCGCTAATGAAAAACTGTTTTTT.

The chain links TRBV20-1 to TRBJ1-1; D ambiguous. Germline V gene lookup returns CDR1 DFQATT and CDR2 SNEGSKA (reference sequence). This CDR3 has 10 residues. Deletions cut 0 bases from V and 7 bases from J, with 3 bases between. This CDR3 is CSARDHEAFF. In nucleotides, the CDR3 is TGCAGTGCTAGAGATCATGAAGCTTTCTTT.

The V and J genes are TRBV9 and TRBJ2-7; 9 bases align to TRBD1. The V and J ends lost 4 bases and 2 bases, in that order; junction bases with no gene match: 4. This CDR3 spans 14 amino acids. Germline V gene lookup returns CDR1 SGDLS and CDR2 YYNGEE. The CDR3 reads CASSPRDRAYEQYF. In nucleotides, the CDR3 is TGTGCCAGCAGCCCCCGGGACAGGGCCTACGAGCAGTACTTC.

CDR3 loop: CASSQPGELFF. As DNA, the CDR3 is TGCGCCAGCAGCCAGCCAGGGGAGCTGTTTTTT. The chain employs TRBV4-1 and TRBJ2-2; D uncertain. The CDR3 totals 11 residues. Germline-derived CDR1 and CDR2 are MGHRA and YSYEKL. With 3 bases removed from V and 8 bases from J, the gap between germline ends came to 4 bases.

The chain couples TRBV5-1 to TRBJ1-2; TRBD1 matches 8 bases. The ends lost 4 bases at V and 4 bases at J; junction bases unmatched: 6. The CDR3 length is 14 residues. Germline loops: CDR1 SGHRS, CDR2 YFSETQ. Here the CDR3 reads CASSGDRPIYGYTF. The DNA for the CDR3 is TGCGCCAGCAGCGGGGACAGGCCGATCTATGGCTACACCTTC.

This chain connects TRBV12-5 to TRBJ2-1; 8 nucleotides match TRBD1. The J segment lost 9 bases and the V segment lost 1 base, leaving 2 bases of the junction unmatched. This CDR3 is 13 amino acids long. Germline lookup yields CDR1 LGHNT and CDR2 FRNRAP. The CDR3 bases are TGTGCTAGTGGTTTGGGGACAGGGCCTGAGCAGTTCTTC. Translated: CASGLGTGPEQFF.

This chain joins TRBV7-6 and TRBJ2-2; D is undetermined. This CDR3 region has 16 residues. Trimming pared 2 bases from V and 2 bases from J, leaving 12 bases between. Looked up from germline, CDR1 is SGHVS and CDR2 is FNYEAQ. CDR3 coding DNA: TGTGCCAGCAGCTTAAGGGCTGGCTCCAACACCGGGGAGCTGTTTTTT. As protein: CASSLRAGSNTGELFF. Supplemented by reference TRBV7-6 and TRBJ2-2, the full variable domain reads GAGVSQSPRYKVTKRGQDVALRCDPISGHVSLYWYRQALGQGPEFLTYFNYEAQQDKSGLPNDRFSAERPEGSISTLTIQRTEQRDSAMYRCASSLRAGSNTGELFFGEGSRLTVL.

The CDR3 spells CSVNRGEQFF. The CDR3 DNA reads TGCAGCGTCAACAGGGGCGAGCAGTTCTTC. The rearrangement uses TRBV29-1 and TRBJ2-1; 7 bases match TRBD1. The junction had 3 bases not matched to a gene; V was cut back by 6 bases and J by 10 bases. CDR3 size: 10 residues. Looked up from germline, CDR1 is SQVTM and CDR2 is ANQGSEA.

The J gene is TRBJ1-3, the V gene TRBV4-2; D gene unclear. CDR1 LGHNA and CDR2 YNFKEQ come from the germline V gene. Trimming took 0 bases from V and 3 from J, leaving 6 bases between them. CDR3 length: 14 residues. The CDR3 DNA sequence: TGTGCCAGCAGCCAAGACGACTATGGAAACACCATATATTTT. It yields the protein CASSQDDYGNTIYF.

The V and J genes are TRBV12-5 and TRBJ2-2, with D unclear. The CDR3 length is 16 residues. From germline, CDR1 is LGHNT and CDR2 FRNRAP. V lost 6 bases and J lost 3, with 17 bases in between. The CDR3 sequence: CASGSAESLYTGELFF. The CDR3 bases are TGTGCTAGTGGGTCCGCGGAGTCCCTATACACCGGGGAGCTGTTTTTT.

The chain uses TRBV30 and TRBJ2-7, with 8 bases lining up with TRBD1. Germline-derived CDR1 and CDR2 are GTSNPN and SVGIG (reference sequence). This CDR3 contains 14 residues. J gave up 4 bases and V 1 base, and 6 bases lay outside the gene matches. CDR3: CAWSGDRGIYEQYF. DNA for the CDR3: TGTGCCTGGAGTGGAGACAGGGGAATTTACGAGCAGTACTTC.

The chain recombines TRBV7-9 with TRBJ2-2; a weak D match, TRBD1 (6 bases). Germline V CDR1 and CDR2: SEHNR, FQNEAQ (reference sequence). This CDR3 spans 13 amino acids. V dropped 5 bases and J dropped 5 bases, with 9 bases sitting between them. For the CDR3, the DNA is TGTGCCAGCAGCCCCACAGGGACCGGGGAGCTGTTTTTT. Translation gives CASSPTGTGELFF.

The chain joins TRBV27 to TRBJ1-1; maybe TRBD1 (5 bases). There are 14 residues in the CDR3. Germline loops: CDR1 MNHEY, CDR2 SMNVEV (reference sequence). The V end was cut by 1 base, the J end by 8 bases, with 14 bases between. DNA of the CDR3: TGTGCCAGCAGTTTATTTCCAGGGAGGACCGAAGCTTTCTTT. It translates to CASSLFPGRTEAFF.

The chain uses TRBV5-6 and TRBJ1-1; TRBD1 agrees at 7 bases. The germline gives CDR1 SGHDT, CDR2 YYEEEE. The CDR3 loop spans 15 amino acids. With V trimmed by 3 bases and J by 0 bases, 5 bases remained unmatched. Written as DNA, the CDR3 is TGTGCCAGCAGCTGGGGACAGACCTTGAACACTGAAGCTTTCTTT. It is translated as CASSWGQTLNTEAFF.

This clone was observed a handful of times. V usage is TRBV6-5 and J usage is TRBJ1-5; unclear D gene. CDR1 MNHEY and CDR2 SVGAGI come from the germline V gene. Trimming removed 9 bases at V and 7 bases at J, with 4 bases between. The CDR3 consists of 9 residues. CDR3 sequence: CASVQPQHF. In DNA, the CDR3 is TGTGCCAGTGTCCAGCCCCAGCATTTT.